This T cell receptor beta chain was found in a study of control samples from healthy donors and cancer patients. The CDR3 is 15 residues long. V was pared by 5 bases and J by 0 bases, with 12 bases between. CDR1 and CDR2 (germline): MNHEY, SVGAGI. Method: immunoSEQ multiplex PCR; TCRdb's copy keeps in-frame clones and lacks some. The sample has approximately 120,000 clones; more than 85% are singletons. Sequenced input: blood. This sequence was found in a woman in her forties or fifties in good health. The chain employs TRBV6-5 and TRBJ2-3; D is unclear. The CDR3 DNA follows: TGTGCCAGCAGTATGACGGGTTCTAGCACAGATACGCAGTATTTT. Amino acids: CASSMTGSSTDTQYF.